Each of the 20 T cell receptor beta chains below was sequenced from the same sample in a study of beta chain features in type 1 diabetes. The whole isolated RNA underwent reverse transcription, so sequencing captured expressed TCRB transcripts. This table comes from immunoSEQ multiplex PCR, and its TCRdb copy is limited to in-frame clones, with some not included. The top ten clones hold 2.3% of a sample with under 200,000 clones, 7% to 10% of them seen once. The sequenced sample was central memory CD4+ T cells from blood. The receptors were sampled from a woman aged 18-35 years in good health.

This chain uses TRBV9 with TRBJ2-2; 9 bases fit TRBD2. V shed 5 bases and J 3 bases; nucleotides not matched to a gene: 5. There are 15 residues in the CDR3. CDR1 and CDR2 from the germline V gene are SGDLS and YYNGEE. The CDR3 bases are TGTGCCAGCAGAGGCGGGGGGGCGTACACCGGGGAGCTGTTTTTT. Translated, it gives CASRGGGAYTGELFF.

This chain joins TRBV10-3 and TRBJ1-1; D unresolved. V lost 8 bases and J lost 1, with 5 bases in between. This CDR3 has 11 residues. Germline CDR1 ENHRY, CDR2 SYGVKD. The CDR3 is CAIAENTEAFF. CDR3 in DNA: TGTGCCATCGCAGAGAACACTGAAGCTTTCTTT.

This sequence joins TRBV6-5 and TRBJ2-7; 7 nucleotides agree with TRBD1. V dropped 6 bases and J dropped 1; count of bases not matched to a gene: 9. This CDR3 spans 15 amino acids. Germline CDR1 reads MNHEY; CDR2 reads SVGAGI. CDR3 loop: CASRNRQGGSYEQYF. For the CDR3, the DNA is TGTGCCAGCAGAAATCGACAGGGTGGGTCCTACGAGCAGTACTTC.

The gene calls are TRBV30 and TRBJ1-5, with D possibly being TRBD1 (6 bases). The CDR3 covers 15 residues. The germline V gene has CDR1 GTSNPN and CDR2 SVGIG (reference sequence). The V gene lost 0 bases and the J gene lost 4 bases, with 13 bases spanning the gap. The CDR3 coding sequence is TGTGCCTGGAGTGTACGTGGGACATTAAATCAGCCCCAGCATTTT. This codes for CAWSVRGTLNQPQHF. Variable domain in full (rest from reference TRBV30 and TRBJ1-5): SQTIHQWPATLVQPVGSPLSLECTVEGTSNPNLYWYRQAAGRGLQLLFYSVGIGQISSEVPQNLSASRPQDRQFILSSKKLLLSDSGFYLCAWSVRGTLNQPQHFGDGTRLSIL.

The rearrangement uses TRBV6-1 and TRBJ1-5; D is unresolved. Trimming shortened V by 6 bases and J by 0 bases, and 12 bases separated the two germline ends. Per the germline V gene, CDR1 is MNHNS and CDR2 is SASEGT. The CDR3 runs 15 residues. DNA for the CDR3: TGTGCCAGCAGCGGAGAGCTTTATAGCAATCAGCCCCAGCATTTT. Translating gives CASSGELYSNQPQHF.

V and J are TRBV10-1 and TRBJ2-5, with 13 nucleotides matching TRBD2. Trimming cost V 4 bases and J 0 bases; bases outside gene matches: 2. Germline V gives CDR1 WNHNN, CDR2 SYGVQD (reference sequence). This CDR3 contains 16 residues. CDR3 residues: CASSGTSGGYQETQYF. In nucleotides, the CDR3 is TGCGCCAGCAGTGGGACTAGCGGGGGATACCAAGAGACCCAGTACTTC.

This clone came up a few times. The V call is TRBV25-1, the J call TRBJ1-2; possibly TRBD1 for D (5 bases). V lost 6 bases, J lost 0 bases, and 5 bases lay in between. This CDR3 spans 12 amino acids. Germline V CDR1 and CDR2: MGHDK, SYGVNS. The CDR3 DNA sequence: TGTGCCAGCAGGACAGCTAACTATGGCTACACCTTC. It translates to CASRTANYGYTF.

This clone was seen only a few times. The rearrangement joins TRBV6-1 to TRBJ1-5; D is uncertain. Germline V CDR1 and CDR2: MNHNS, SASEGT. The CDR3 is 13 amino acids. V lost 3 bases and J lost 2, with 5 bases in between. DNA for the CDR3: TGTGCCAGCAGTGAGAGGGGCAATCAGCCCCAGCATTTT. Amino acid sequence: CASSERGNQPQHF.

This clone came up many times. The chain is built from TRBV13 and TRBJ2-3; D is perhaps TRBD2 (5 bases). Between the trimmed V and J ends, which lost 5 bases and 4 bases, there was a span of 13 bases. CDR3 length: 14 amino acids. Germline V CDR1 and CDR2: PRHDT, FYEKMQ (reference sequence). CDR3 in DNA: TGTGCCAGCAGCCCTAGACCGGGGTCAGATACGCAGTATTTT. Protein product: CASSPRPGSDTQYF.

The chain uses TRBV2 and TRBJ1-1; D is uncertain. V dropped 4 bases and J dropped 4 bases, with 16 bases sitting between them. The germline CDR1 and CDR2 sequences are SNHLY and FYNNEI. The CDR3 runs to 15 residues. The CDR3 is CASSVEGDGSTEAFF. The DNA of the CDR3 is TGTGCCAGCAGTGTTGAGGGAGACGGGAGCACTGAAGCTTTCTTT.

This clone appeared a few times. CDR3 loop: CASSPGERGDTQYF. The CDR3 DNA reads as TGCGCCAGCAGCCCTGGTGAGCGAGGAGATACGCAGTATTTT. The chain combines TRBV5-1 with TRBJ2-3; no definite D call. The CDR3 contains 14 residues. CDR1 SGHRS and CDR2 YFSETQ come from the germline V gene. The germline V and J ends were trimmed by 4 bases and 5 bases, with 14 bases remaining between them. The variable domain in full, with the rest retrieved from reference TRBV5-1 and TRBJ2-3, is KAGVTQTPRYLIKTRGQQVTLSCSPISGHRSVSWYQQTPGQGLQFLFEYFSETQRNKGNFPGRFSGRQFSNSRSEMNVSTLELGDSALYLCASSPGERGDTQYFGPGTRLTVL.

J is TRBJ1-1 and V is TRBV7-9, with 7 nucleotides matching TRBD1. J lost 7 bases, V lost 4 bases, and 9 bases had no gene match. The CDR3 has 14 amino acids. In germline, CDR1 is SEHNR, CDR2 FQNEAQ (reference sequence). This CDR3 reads CASSSQGGTGEAFF. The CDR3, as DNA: TGTGCCAGCAGCTCTCAGGGGGGAACAGGTGAAGCTTTCTTT.

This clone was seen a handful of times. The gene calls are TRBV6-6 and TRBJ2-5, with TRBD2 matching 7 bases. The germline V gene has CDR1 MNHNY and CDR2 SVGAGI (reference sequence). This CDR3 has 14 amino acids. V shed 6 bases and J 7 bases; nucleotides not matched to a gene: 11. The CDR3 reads CASRDTSVLGTQYF. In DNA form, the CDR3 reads TGTGCCAGCAGGGACACTAGCGTCCTCGGGACCCAGTACTTC.

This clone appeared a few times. The CDR3 loop reads CASSTGLAGGTSTDTQYF. The CDR3 coding sequence is TGTGCCAGCAGTACGGGACTAGCGGGAGGAACTAGCACAGATACGCAGTATTTT. The chain employs TRBV2 and TRBJ2-3; 15 bases fit TRBD2. Germline V gene data show CDR1 as SNHLY and CDR2 as FYNNEI. The CDR3 sequence is 18 residues long. V dropped 5 bases and J dropped 0; count of bases not matched to a gene: 6.

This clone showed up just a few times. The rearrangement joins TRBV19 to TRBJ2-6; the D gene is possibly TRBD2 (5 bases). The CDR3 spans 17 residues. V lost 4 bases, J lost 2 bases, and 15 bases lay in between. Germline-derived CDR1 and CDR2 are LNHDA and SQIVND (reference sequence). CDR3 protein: CASSKWEFGPGANVLTF. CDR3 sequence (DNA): TGTGCCAGTAGTAAGTGGGAGTTCGGCCCTGGGGCCAACGTCCTGACTTTC. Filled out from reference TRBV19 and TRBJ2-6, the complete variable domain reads DGGITQSPKYLFRKEGQNVTLSCEQNLNHDAMYWYRQDPGQGLRLIYYSQIVNDFQKGDIAEGYSVSREKKESFPLTVTSAQKNPTAFYLCASSKWEFGPGANVLTFGAGSRLTVL.

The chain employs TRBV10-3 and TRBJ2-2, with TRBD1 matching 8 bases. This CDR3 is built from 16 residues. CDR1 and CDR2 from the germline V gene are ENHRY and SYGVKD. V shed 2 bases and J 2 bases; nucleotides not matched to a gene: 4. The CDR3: CAISEVRGLNTGELFF. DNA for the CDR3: TGTGCCATCAGTGAGGTCAGGGGGCTTAACACCGGGGAGCTGTTTTTT.

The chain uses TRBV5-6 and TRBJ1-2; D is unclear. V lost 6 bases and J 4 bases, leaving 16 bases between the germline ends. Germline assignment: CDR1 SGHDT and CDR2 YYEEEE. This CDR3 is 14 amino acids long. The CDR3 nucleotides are TGTGCCAGCACCTGGTCAGGACTGCGCTATGGCTACACCTTC. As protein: CASTWSGLRYGYTF.

CDR3 sequence: CASSPGQGNYGYTF. The DNA for the CDR3 is TGTGCCAGCAGCCCGGGACAGGGGAACTATGGCTACACCTTC. The genes are TRBV27 and TRBJ1-2, with 10 bases identical to TRBD1. The J segment lost 2 bases and the V segment lost 6 bases, leaving 3 bases of the junction unmatched. CDR3 length: 14 residues. Germline V gene lookup returns CDR1 MNHEY and CDR2 SMNVEV (reference sequence).

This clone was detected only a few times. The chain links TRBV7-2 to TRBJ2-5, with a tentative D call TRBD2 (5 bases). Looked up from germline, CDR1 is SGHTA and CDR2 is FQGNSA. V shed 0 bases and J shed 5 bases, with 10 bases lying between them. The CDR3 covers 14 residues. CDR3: CASSLAWGAETQYF. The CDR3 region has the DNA TGTGCCAGCAGCTTAGCGTGGGGAGCCGAGACCCAGTACTTC.

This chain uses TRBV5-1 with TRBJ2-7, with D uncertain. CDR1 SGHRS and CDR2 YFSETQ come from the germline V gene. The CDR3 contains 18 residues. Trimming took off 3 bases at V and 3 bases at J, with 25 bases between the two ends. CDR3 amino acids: CASSSPNLPGLEVYEQYF. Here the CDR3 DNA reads TGCGCCAGCAGCTCGCCTAACCTCCCCGGGTTAGAAGTCTACGAGCAGTACTTC.